These 12 T cell receptor beta chains came from one sample sequenced in a study of cytomegalovirus exposure and HLA in healthy donors (dated by TCRdb to 2016 to 2017). The library was produced with the immunoSEQ multiplex PCR assay. A mixture of 60 forward primers for TCR Vbeta segments and 13 reverse primers for TCR Jbeta segments was used in the multiplex PCR. Entries here come from immuneACCESS through TCRdb and include only in-frame sequences with V and J called. Some clones fail to appear in such tables; in the studies checked, an unresolved V gene covers under half of the shortfall, and the cause of the remainder is unknown. The sample records roughly 130,000 clones, 79% of which are singletons. About 2% of the sample is in the top ten clones. The specimen was PBMCs. All receptors derive from a man between 18 and 35 years old in good health and CMV-seronegative.

This clone was observed a single time. This chain uses TRBV29-1 with TRBJ1-5, with 8 bases lining up with TRBD1. This CDR3 comprises 14 residues. Germline CDR1 is SQVTM and CDR2 is ANQGSEA. Losses at the gene ends were 6 bases for V and 5 bases for J; bases not matched to a gene: 9. CDR3 region: CSVRGQGNDQPQHF. The CDR3, as DNA: TGCAGCGTGCGAGGACAGGGTAACGATCAGCCCCAGCATTTT.

The chain uses TRBV2 and TRBJ2-7; D is perhaps TRBD1 (5 bases). The CDR3 has 15 residues. Trimming cost V 4 bases and J 2 bases, with 15 bases left between them. Germline-derived CDR1 and CDR2 are SNHLY and FYNNEI. The CDR3 sequence is CASSGQGRGPYEQYF. DNA of the CDR3: TGTGCCAGCAGTGGGCAGGGCCGAGGCCCCTACGAGCAGTACTTC.

V and J are TRBV7-2 and TRBJ1-5, with a weak D call TRBD1 (5 bases). This CDR3 region has 14 residues. Trimming took 1 base from V and 7 from J, leaving 11 bases between them. Per germline, CDR1 SGHTA and CDR2 FQGNSA. The CDR3 region is CASSLVWQGQPQHF. In DNA, the CDR3 is TGTGCCAGCAGCTTAGTATGGCAGGGACAGCCCCAGCATTTT.

V is TRBV7-6 and J is TRBJ1-5; weak D call: TRBD1 (5 bases). The V end lost 0 bases, the J end lost 2 bases, and 8 bases lay between the germline ends. The germline gives CDR1 SGHVS, CDR2 FNYEAQ. The CDR3 totals 15 residues. This CDR3 is CASSLAGAGNQPQHF. The CDR3 nucleotides read TGTGCCAGCAGCTTAGCAGGGGCTGGCAATCAGCCCCAGCATTTT.

This chain uses TRBV7-3 with TRBJ2-1; 11 bases map to TRBD2. With V trimmed by 5 bases and J by 2 bases, 2 bases remained unmatched. Germline V gene sequence: CDR1 SGHTA, CDR2 FQGTGA. The CDR3 loop spans 15 amino acids. DNA of the CDR3: TGTGCCAGCAGCCAACTAGCGGGGGCCTACAATGAGCAGTTCTTC. Translated, it gives CASSQLAGAYNEQFF.

This clone came up once. The CDR3, as DNA: TGTGCCAGCAGTTACTCGGGGGCCCGAACGAGTGAGCAGTTCTTC. Translating it yields CASSYSGARTSEQFF. The chain has TRBV6-5 and TRBJ2-1, with D tentatively TRBD1 (6 bases). Germline V lookup: CDR1 MNHEY, CDR2 SVGAGI. The V end was cut by 0 bases, the J end by 9 bases, with 15 bases between. The CDR3 spans 15 residues.

The J gene is TRBJ2-5, the V gene TRBV5-1; 9 bases are a match to TRBD2. CDR3 size: 16 residues. CDR1 SGHRS and CDR2 YFSETQ come from the germline V gene. V was pared by 2 bases and J by 5 bases, with 10 bases of the junction left unmatched. The CDR3 loop is CASSFQPAGGGETQYF. CDR3 in DNA: TGCGCCAGCAGCTTCCAGCCGGCGGGAGGGGGTGAGACCCAGTACTTC. The complete variable domain, with remaining parts taken from reference TRBV5-1 and TRBJ2-5, reads KAGVTQTPRYLIKTRGQQVTLSCSPISGHRSVSWYQQTPGQGLQFLFEYFSETQRNKGNFPGRFSGRQFSNSRSEMNVSTLELGDSALYLCASSFQPAGGGETQYFGPGTRLLVL.

The J gene is TRBJ2-7, the V gene TRBV18, with 9 positions matching TRBD1. This CDR3 has 13 residues. V lost 5 bases, J lost 4 bases, and 3 bases stayed unmatched. Germline CDR1 reads KGHSH; CDR2 reads LQKENI. This chain's CDR3 is CASSFGQGYEQYF. CDR3 coding DNA: TGTGCCAGCTCATTCGGACAGGGGTACGAGCAGTACTTC.

V usage is TRBV18 and J usage is TRBJ2-1, with TRBD2 identical over 11 bases. The CDR3 is made up of 14 amino acids. CDR1 KGHSH and CDR2 LQKENI come from the germline V gene. The trim removed 9 bases at V and 1 base at J, leaving 2 bases unmatched. The CDR3 loop is CASLAGGSYNEQFF. The DNA of the CDR3 is TGTGCCAGTCTAGCGGGAGGATCCTACAATGAGCAGTTCTTC.

The rearrangement joins TRBV19 to TRBJ2-1, with TRBD2 matching over 14 bases. This CDR3 is 14 amino acids long. Germline V gives CDR1 LNHDA, CDR2 SQIVND (reference sequence). The junction had 6 bases not matched to a gene; V was cut back by 8 bases and J by 9 bases. CDR3 coding DNA: TGTGCCAGTCTCGGACTAGCGGGAGGCACTGAGCAGTTCTTC. This sequence encodes CASLGLAGGTEQFF.

The chain links TRBV7-2 to TRBJ2-1, with 10 positions matching TRBD1. Germline assignment: CDR1 SGHTA and CDR2 FQGNSA. V was clipped by 5 bases and J by 9 bases; unmatched bases: 10. This CDR3 region has 15 residues. CDR3: CASSLRQGAQGEQFF. For the CDR3, the DNA is TGTGCCAGCAGCCTTAGACAGGGGGCGCAGGGTGAGCAGTTCTTC.

The genes are TRBV2 and TRBJ2-1; D possibly corresponds to TRBD2 (6 bases). The CDR3 runs 10 residues. Germline lookup yields CDR1 SNHLY and CDR2 FYNNEI. V lost 10 bases to trimming and J lost 10 bases, with 11 bases between them. CDR3 DNA sequence: TGTGCCAAAAGGAGCGGGGAGCAGTTCTTC. Translating it yields CAKRSGEQFF.